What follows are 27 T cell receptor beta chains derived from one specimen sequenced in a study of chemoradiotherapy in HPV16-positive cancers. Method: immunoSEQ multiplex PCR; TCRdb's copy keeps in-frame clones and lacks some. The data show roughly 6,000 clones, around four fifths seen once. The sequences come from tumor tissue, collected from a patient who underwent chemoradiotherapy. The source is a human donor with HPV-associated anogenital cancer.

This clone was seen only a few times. The CDR3 loop is CASSSQGRYTF. The CDR3 DNA follows: TGTGCCAGCAGTTCACAGGGTCGCTACACCTTC. The chain employs TRBV27 and TRBJ1-2; perhaps TRBD1 as D (6 bases). The V end was cut by 4 bases, the J end by 9 bases, with 9 bases between. CDR3 length: 11 amino acids. Germline V gives CDR1 MNHEY, CDR2 SMNVEV (reference sequence).

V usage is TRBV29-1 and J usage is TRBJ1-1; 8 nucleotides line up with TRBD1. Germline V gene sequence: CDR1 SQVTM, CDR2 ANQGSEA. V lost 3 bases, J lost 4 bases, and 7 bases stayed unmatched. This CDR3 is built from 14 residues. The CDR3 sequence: CSVDRQGQGTEAFF. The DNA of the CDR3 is TGCAGCGTTGACCGACAGGGGCAGGGCACTGAAGCTTTCTTT.

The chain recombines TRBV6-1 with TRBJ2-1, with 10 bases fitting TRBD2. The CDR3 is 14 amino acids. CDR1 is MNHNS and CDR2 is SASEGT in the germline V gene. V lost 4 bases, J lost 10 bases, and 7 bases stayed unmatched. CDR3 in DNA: TGTGCCAGCAGTGGAAGGTCACTAGCGGGGGAGCAGTTCTTC. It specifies CASSGRSLAGEQFF.

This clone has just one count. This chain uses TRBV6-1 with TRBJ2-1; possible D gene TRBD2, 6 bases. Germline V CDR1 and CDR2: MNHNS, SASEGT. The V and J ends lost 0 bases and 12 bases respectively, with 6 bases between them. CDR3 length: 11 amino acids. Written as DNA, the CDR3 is TGTGCCAGCAGTGAAGCGGGGGGGCAGTTCTTC. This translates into CASSEAGGQFF.

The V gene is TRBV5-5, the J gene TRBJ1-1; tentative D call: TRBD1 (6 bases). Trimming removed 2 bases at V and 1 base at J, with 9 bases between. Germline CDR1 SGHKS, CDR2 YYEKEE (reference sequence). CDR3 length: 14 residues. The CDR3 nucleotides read TGTGCCAGCAGCTTCAACAGGGAGAACACTGAAGCTTTCTTT. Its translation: CASSFNRENTEAFF.

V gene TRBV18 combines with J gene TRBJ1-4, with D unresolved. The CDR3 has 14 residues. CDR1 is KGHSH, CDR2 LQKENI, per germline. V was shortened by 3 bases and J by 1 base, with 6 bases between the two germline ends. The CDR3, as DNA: TGTGCCAGCTCACCGGACGGAACTAATGAAAAACTGTTTTTT. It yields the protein CASSPDGTNEKLFF. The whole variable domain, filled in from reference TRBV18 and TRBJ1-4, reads NAGVMQNPRHLVRRRGQEARLRCSPMKGHSHVYWYRQLPEEGLKFMVYLQKENIIDESGMPKERFSAEFPKEGPSILRIQQVVRGDSAAYFCASSPDGTNEKLFFGSGTQLSVL.

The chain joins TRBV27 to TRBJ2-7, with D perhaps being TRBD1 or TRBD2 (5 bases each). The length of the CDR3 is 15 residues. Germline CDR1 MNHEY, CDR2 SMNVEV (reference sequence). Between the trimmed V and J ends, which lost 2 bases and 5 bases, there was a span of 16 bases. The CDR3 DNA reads TGTGCCAGCAGTTTAATGCCGGGGACGAGCCACGAGCAGTACTTC. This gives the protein CASSLMPGTSHEQYF.

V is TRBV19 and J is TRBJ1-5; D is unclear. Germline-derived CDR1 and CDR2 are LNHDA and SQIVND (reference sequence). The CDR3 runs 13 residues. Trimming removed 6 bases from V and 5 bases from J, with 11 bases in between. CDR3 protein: CASSWAGDQPQHF. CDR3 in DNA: TGTGCCAGTAGCTGGGCCGGGGATCAGCCCCAGCATTTT.

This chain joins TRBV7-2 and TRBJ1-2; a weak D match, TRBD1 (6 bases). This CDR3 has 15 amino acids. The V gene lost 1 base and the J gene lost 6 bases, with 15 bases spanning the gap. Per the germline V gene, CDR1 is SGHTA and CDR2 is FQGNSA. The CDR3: CASSLEGQDSDGYTF. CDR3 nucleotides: TGTGCCAGCAGCTTAGAGGGTCAGGACAGTGATGGCTACACCTTC.

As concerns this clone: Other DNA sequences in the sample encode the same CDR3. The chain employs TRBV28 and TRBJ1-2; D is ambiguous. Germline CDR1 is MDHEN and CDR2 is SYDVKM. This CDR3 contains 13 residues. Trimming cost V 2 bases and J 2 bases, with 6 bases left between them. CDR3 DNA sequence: TGTGCCAGCAGTTTACGAGGGAACTATGGCTACACCTTC. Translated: CASSLRGNYGYTF.

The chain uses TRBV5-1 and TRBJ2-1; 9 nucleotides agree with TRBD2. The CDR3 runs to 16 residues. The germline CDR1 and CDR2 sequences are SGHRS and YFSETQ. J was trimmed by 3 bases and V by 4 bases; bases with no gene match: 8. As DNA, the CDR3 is TGCGCCAGCAGCCCCGGCCTAGCGGGATTCTACAATGAGCAGTTCTTC. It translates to CASSPGLAGFYNEQFF.

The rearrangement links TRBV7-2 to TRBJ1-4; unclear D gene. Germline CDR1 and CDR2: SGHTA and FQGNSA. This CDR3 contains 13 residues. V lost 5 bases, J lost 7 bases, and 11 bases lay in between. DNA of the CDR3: TGTGCCAGCAGCCAAACGCGGGGTGAAAAACTGTTTTTT. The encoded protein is CASSQTRGEKLFF.

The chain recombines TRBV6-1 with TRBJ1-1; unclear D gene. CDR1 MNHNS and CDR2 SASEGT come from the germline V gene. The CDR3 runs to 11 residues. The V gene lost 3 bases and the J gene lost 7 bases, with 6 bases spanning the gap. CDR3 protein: CASSEDGEAFF. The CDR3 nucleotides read TGTGCCAGCAGTGAGGATGGTGAAGCTTTCTTT.

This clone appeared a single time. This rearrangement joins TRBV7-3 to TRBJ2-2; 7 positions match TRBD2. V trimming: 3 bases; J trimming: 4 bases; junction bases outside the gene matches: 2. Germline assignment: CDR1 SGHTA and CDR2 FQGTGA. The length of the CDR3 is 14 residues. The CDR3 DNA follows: TGTGCCAGCAGCTTTGGGGGGGGCACCGGGGAGCTGTTTTTT. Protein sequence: CASSFGGGTGELFF.

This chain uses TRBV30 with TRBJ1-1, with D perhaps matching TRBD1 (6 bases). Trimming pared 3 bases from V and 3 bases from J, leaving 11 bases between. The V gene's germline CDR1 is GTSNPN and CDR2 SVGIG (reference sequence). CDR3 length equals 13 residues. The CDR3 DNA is TGTGCCTGGAGGGGAGGGGGGTACACTGAAGCTTTCTTT. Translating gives CAWRGGGYTEAFF.

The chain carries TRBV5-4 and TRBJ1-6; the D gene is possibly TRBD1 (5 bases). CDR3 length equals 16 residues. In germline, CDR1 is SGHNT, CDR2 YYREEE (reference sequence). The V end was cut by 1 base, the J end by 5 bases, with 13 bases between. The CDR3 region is CASSLFQGDNNSPLHF. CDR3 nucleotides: TGTGCCAGCAGCTTGTTTCAGGGCGATAATAATTCACCCCTCCACTTT.

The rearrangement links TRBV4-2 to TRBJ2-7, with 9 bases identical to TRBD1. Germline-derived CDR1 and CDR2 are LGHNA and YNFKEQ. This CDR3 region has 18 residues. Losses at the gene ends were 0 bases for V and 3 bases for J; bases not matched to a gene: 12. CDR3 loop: CASSQEKHGTGIGYEQYF. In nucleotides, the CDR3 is TGTGCCAGCAGCCAAGAAAAGCACGGGACAGGGATAGGCTACGAGCAGTACTTC.

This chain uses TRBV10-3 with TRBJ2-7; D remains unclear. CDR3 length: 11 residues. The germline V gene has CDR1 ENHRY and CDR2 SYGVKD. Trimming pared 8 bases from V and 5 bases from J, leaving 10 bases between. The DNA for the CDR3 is TGTGCCATCTCACAGACCCACGAGCAGTACTTC. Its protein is CAISQTHEQYF.

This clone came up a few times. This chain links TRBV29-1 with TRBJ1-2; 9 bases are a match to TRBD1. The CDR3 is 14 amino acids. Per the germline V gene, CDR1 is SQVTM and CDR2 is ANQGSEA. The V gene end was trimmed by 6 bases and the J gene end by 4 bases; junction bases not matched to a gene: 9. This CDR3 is CSVRSGQGLYGYTF. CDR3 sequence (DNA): TGCAGCGTACGCTCGGGACAGGGACTCTATGGCTACACCTTC.

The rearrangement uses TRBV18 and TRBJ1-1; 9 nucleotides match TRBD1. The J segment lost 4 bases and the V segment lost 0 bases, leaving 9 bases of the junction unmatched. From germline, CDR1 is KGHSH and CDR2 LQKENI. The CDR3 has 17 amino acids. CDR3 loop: CASSPPRTGVLSTEAFF. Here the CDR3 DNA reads TGTGCCAGCTCACCACCAAGGACAGGGGTCCTGAGCACTGAAGCTTTCTTT. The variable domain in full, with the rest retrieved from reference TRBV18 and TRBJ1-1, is NAGVMQNPRHLVRRRGQEARLRCSPMKGHSHVYWYRQLPEEGLKFMVYLQKENIIDESGMPKERFSAEFPKEGPSILRIQQVVRGDSAAYFCASSPPRTGVLSTEAFFGQGTRLTVV.

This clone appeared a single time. For the CDR3, the DNA is TGTGCCAGCAGCGTAGTTGGTTGGGTGTCAAGCGGCTACACCTTC. Its translation is CASSVVGWVSSGYTF. This chain links TRBV9 with TRBJ1-2; D remains ambiguous. This CDR3 is built from 15 residues. Germline V CDR1 and CDR2: SGDLS, YYNGEE. Trimming stripped 0 bases from V and 8 bases from J, with 17 bases between.

CDR3 bases: TGTGCCAGCAGCTTAGTTGAGGGGGTTGGCTACACCTTC. It codes for CASSLVEGVGYTF. The chain employs TRBV7-2 and TRBJ1-2; possible D gene TRBD1, 6 bases. Germline V gene sequence: CDR1 SGHTA, CDR2 FQGNSA. Trimming pared 1 base from V and 7 bases from J, leaving 10 bases between. The CDR3 has 13 residues.

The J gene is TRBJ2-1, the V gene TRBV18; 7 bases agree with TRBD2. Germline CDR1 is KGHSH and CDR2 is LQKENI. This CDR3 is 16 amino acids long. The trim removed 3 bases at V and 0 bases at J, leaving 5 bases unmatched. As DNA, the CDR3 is TGTGCCAGCTCACCCCCGGGGAGGGACTCCTACAATGAGCAGTTCTTC. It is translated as CASSPPGRDSYNEQFF.

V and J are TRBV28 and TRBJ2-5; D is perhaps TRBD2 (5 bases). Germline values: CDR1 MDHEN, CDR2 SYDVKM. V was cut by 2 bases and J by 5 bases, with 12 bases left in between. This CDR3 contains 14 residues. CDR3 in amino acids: CASSLAMGGETQYF. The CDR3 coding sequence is TGTGCCAGCAGTTTAGCGATGGGCGGGGAGACCCAGTACTTC.

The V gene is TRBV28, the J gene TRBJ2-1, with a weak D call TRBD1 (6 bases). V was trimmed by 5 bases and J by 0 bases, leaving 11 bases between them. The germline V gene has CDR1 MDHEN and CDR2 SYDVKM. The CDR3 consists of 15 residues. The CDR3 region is CASSRTGNSYNEQFF. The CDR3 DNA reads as TGTGCCAGCAGTCGCACAGGGAACTCCTACAATGAGCAGTTCTTC.

Here the CDR3 reads CAISEPTGQGLEQYF. The CDR3 DNA is TGTGCCATCAGTGAGCCGACGGGACAGGGACTCGAGCAGTACTTC. The chain combines TRBV10-3 with TRBJ2-7, with 9 bases that match TRBD1. V lost 2 bases to trimming and J lost 6 bases; unmatched junction nucleotides: 8. Germline V lookup: CDR1 ENHRY, CDR2 SYGVKD. The CDR3 contains 15 residues.

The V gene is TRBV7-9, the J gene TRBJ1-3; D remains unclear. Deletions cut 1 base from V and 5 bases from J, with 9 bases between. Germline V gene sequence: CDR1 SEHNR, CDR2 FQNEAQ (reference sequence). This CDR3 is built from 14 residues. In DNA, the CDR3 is TGTGCCAGCAGCTTAGACAGCCAAAGAAACACCATATATTTT. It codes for CASSLDSQRNTIYF.